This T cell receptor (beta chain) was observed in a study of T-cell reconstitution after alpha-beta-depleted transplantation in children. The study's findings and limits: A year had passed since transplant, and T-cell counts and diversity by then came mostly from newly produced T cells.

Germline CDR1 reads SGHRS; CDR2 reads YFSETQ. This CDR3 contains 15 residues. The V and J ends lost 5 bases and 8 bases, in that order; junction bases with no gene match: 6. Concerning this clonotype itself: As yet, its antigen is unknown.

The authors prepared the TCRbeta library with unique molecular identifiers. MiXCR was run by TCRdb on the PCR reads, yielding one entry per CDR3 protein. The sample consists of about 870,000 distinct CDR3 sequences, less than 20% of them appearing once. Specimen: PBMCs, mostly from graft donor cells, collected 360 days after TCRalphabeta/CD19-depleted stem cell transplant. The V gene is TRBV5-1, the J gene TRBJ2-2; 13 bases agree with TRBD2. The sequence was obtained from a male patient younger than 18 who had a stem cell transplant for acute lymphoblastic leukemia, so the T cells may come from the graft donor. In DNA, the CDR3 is TGCGCCAGCAGGGCCGGACTAGCGGGAGAGGGGGAGCTGTTTTTT. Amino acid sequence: CASRAGLAGEGELFF.